This T cell receptor beta chain was recovered during a study of regulatory T cells in long-lasting Graves disease. Study-level information: Graves' patients who were just diagnosed had used antithyroid drugs for under 3 months. General observations from the study: There was favoring of TRBV28, TRBJ1-2 and TRBJ2-5 in persistent disease. Accuracy was possibly reduced by small sample size.

Assembly of TCR beta libraries relied on iRepertoire HTBI primers together with Arm-PCR of CDR3 regions. TCRdb re-called the multiplex PCR reads through MiXCR, storing one row per CDR3 protein. The repertoire consists of more than 300,000 distinct CDR3 sequences, with about a sixth occurring once and the leading ten covering approximately 21%. Time point of the sample: newly diagnosed GD, antithyroid drugs for less than 3 months. RNA extracted from PBMCs served as the sequencing template. Trimming stripped 4 bases from V and 6 bases from J, with 15 bases between. Germline lookup yields CDR1 SGHKS and CDR2 YYEKEE (reference sequence). This CDR3 spans 14 amino acids. This clonotype has ten or more counts. Its antigen remains unidentified.

V and J are TRBV5-5 and TRBJ2-3, with a tentative D call TRBD2 (6 bases). This clonotype originated in a female donor with Graves disease. The material sequenced was peripheral blood mononuclear cells (PBMCs), taken at new diagnosis, from a patient treated with antithyroid drugs. CDR3 in amino acids: CASSRDFSTDTQYF. The CDR3 region has the DNA TGTGCCAGCAGCCGGGACTTCTCTACGGATACGCAGTATTTT.